This T cell receptor beta chain was sequenced for a study of shared clonotypes between healthy human individuals (dated by TCRdb to 2020 to 2021). About the study as a whole: The cohort comprised a couple of women and a few men aged 18 to 49 years. For each donor, three plates each were used for CD4 naive and CD4 memory, two plates were used for CD8 naive, and one plate was used for CD8 memory. Blood TCR repertoires of roughly 5 healthy adults were deeply sequenced to estimate repertoire size and the extent of clonotype sharing between individuals. Different laboratories and diverse techniques were used to prepare libraries and sequence TCR repertoires, to increase sequencing depth and limit assay-specific biases. Per donor, leukapheresis produced somewhere between about 0.8 and 9 billion PBMCs.

Study-wide conclusions, independent of this receptor: Incomplete sequencing was indicated by rarefaction of sorted-subset datasets, despite the large sequencing depth. Only blood was sampled, and tissue TCR repertoires likely differ from those in blood. Pairwise subsampling indicated that sequencing depth was expected to affect the degree of clonotype sharing among donors. Because the study included a small number of donors, the genetic and exposure-history diversity represented was limited. Larger estimated clonotype richness was generally found for naive subsets than for memory subsets. Sharing across four donors was observed for roughly 5% of naive CD4, around 3.5% of naive CD8, around 2.5% of memory CD4, and roughly 0.4% of memory CD8 clonotypes. Higher generation probabilities were observed for clonotypes shared by all four sorted-subset donors than for non-shared clonotypes.

TCR CDR3 regions were amplified from genomic DNA by multiplex PCR using the deep immunoSEQ assay. For each cell subset, the extracted genomic DNA was distributed evenly across all wells of several immunoSEQ 96-well plates, and each plate served as one replicate. Each replicate PCR for sorted subsets received approximately 200 ng genomic DNA, equal to tens of thousands of T cell genomes. The purified libraries were quantified using a Qubit 3.0 fluorometer, sized with a Bioanalyzer 2100, and then quantified again using the KAPA Library Quantification kit. A separate single-read 150-cycle Illumina NextSeq 550 flow cell was used to sequence each immunoSEQ 96-well plate. As for the authors' bioinformatics: Because the immunoSEQ output held only junctional sequences and lacked quality scores, the filtering could not match the filtering applied to full-length reads. To assign V/J genes and CDR3, sequences were annotated using PyIR, a Python wrapper for IgBLAST v1.9, with IMGT germline references. Any read was removed if the V/J assignment was weak (E-value above 1e-6), the CDR3 was missing, or the read contained stop codons, out-of-frame junctions, or ambiguous translated residues. V3J clonotypes were defined as sequences sharing an identical inferred V gene, J gene, and CDR3 amino acid sequence. The percentage overlap between two repertoires was calculated by dividing the number of shared unique clonotypes by the size of the smaller repertoire. Richness of each repertoire was evaluated using RTK rarefaction, the Chao1 estimator, and Recon v2.1 estimates of unobserved clonotypes. Generation probabilities for all TCRbeta clonotypes obtained by the gDNA method from a handful of donors were computed using OLGA. What TCRdb holds here is the immuneACCESS table cut down to in-frame rearrangements. Part of the clones is not present; checked against another copy, under half of the missing clones reflect an unresolved V gene, and the others are unexplained. V, J and clone size were drawn from that table, and D and trimming were deduced from the DNA. The sample includes about 530,000 clones, with about 96% observed a single time. 0.05% to 0.07% of the sample goes to the ten largest clones.

Healthy HIV-negative adults with no recently reported acute infections or vaccinations were included as donors. All donors were Caucasian adults living in Nashville, Tennessee, USA. CD4+ T cells were enriched by magnetic negative selection; naive cells were then positively selected on CD45RA, and the negative fraction formed the memory subset. After blood collection by leukapheresis, PBMCs were isolated using Ficoll-Histopaque density gradient centrifugation and then cryopreserved in the vapor phase of liquid nitrogen. Analytical flow cytometry was used to check the purity and quantity of each magnetically sorted T cell population. Genomic DNA was isolated from each sorted fraction and quantified by UV absorbance on a Nanodrop 2000c. The germline V gene provides CDR1 SQVTM and CDR2 ANQGSEA. Including the terminal cysteine and phenylalanine, the CDR3 comprises 14 residues. Only CDR3 DNA remains: 42 bases, in frame from the first base. Deletion took 5 bases off V and 2 bases off J, with a span of 13 bases between the germline ends.

A note on this clone: Its antigen is not yet known. The sample holds no much larger clone one base away, and base qualities are not on file.

The V and J genes are TRBV29-1 and TRBJ2-1, with a weak D call of TRBD2 (5 bases match). Sequencing was performed on naive CD4+ T cells sorted from blood. This specimen's cell subset or site label, per the study, means: CD45RA+ positively selected. The receptor was derived from a woman in her thirties in good health. The CDR3 sequence is CSVYFRGAYNEQFF. The nucleotides are TGCAGCGTTTATTTCCGGGGAGCCTACAATGAGCAGTTCTTC.